These 9 T cell receptor beta chains were all obtained from the same sample, sequenced in a study of regulatory and conventional T cells in RAG deficiency. Genomic DNA came from blood regulatory T cells gated CD4+ CD25-high CD127-low. The assay was immunoSEQ multiplex PCR, and TCRdb's table has in-frame clones only and misses some. The table includes over 15,000 clones, approximately 90% detected once. The sample was also reused in another study, on regulatory T cells. As that study records: Amplification used 52 TRBV primers and 13 TRBJ primers.

Sample: Tregs sorted from blood. These receptors all come from a human donor in good health.

The V call is TRBV18, the J call TRBJ1-4; TRBD1 agrees at 8 bases. This CDR3 region has 14 residues. CDR1 KGHSH and CDR2 LQKENI come from the germline V gene. The V segment lost 6 bases and the J segment 7 bases; nucleotides outside the gene matches: 7. The CDR3 nucleotides read TGTGCCAGCTCTCGCGGACAGGGAACTGAAAAACTGTTTTTT. It specifies CASSRGQGTEKLFF.

This chain links TRBV5-4 with TRBJ2-3; perhaps TRBD2 as D (5 bases). The CDR3 runs 15 residues. Germline assignment: CDR1 SGHNT and CDR2 YYREEE (reference sequence). V lost 2 bases, J lost 4 bases, and 14 bases lay in between. CDR3 region: CASSFGIGIADTQYF. CDR3 sequence (DNA): TGTGCCAGCAGCTTTGGAATCGGGATAGCAGATACGCAGTATTTT.

The rearrangement links TRBV9 to TRBJ2-3, with D perhaps matching TRBD1 (5 bases). CDR3 length: 14 amino acids. Germline V lookup: CDR1 SGDLS, CDR2 YYNGEE. Trimming stripped 4 bases from V and 3 bases from J, with 12 bases between. Here the CDR3 DNA reads TGTGCCAGCAGCCCAGGGTCAAGAACAGATACGCAGTATTTT. This codes for CASSPGSRTDTQYF.

This rearrangement joins TRBV5-1 to TRBJ2-1, with D possibly TRBD2 on 5 matching bases. The germline V gene encodes CDR1 SGHRS and CDR2 YFSETQ. The CDR3 is made up of 15 amino acids. The V gene lost 6 bases and the J gene lost 5 bases, with 18 bases spanning the gap. This CDR3 is CASKSRGSFNNEQFF. The CDR3 coding sequence is TGCGCCAGCAAAAGTCGGGGTAGTTTCAACAATGAGCAGTTCTTC.

The gene calls are TRBV2 and TRBJ2-1; D call uncertain. The V gene's germline CDR1 is SNHLY and CDR2 FYNNEI. V was pared by 5 bases and J by 8 bases, with 10 bases between. This CDR3 contains 12 residues. CDR3 region: CASSFTTDEQFF. The CDR3 DNA is TGTGCCAGCAGTTTCACGACGGATGAGCAGTTCTTC.

This clone has only a few counts. The chain is built from TRBV6-6 and TRBJ1-1; D remains unclear. This CDR3 has 14 residues. V was trimmed by 7 bases and J by 4 bases, leaving 16 bases between them. Germline V CDR1 and CDR2: MNHNY, SVGAGI (reference sequence). The CDR3 sequence: CASTTPRLGTEAFF. The DNA for the CDR3 is TGTGCCAGCACCACCCCGAGGCTCGGCACTGAAGCTTTCTTT.

J is TRBJ2-3 and V is TRBV7-8; 14 bases align to TRBD2. CDR1 is SGHVS, CDR2 FQNEAQ, per germline. The CDR3 has 18 residues. V lost 2 bases and J lost 2; bases outside the gene matches: 6. The CDR3 sequence: CASSLPGLAGGHTDTQYF. The CDR3 nucleotides read TGTGCCAGCAGCTTACCTGGACTAGCGGGGGGCCACACAGATACGCAGTATTTT.

V gene TRBV2 combines with J gene TRBJ1-5; tentatively, D is TRBD1 (5 bases). The CDR3 length is 14 residues. V lost 5 bases, J lost 1 base, and 9 bases lay in between. CDR1 and CDR2 from the germline V gene are SNHLY and FYNNEI. CDR3 loop: CASSLRESNQPQHF. As DNA, the CDR3 is TGTGCCAGCAGTCTCAGGGAAAGCAATCAGCCCCAGCATTTT.

The chain's CDR3 is CASSDFLPEATQYF. Here the CDR3 DNA reads TGTGCCAGCAGTGACTTCCTGCCCGAAGCGACCCAGTACTTC. The chain employs TRBV6-4 and TRBJ2-5, with D unclear. The CDR3 has 14 amino acids. From germline, CDR1 is MRHNA and CDR2 SNTAGT. V lost 1 base, J lost 7 bases, and 13 bases lay in between.